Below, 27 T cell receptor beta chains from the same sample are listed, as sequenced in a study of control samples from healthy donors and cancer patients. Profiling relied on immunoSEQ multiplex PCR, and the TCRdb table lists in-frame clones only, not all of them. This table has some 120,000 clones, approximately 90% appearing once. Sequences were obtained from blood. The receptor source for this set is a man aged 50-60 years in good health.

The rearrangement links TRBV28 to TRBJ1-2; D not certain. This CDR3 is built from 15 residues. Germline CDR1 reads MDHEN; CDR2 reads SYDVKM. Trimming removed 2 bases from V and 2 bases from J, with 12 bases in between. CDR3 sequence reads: CASSLTPTRNYGYTF. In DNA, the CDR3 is TGTGCCAGCAGTTTAACCCCGACCCGAAACTATGGCTACACCTTC.

CDR3 coding DNA: TGTGCTAGCCCTGGGGGGGGGTCACCCCTCCACTTT. Amino acid sequence: CASPGGGSPLHF. The chain links TRBV12-5 to TRBJ1-6; D possibly corresponds to TRBD1 (5 bases). The CDR3 is made up of 12 amino acids. From germline, CDR1 is LGHNT and CDR2 FRNRAP. The germline V and J ends were trimmed by 9 bases and 10 bases, with 13 bases remaining between them.

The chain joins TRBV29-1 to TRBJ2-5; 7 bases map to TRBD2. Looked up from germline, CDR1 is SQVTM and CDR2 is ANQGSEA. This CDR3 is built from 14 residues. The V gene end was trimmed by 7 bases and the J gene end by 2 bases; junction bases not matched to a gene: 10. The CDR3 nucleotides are TGCAGCGGTAGACGGGCTAGCGGACAAGAGACCCAGTACTTC. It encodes CSGRRASGQETQYF.

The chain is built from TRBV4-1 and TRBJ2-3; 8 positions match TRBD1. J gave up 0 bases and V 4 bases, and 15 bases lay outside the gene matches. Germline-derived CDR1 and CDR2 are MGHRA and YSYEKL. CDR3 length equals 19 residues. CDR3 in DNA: TGCGCCAGCAGCCCCCGAACCTTCCGGACAGGGACGAGCACAGATACGCAGTATTTT. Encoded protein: CASSPRTFRTGTSTDTQYF.

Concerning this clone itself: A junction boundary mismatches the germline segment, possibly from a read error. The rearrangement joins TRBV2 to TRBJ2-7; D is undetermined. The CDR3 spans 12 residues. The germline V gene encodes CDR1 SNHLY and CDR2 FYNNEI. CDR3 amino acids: CASSDFPPSLDF. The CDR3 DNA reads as TGTGCCAGCAGTGATTTCCCCCCAAGTTTAGACTTC.

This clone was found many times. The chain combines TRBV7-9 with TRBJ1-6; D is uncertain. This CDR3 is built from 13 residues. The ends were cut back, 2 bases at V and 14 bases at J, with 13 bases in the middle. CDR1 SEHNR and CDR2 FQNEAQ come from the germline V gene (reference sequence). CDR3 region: CASSLNGQRSLHF. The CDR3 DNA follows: TGTGCCAGCAGCTTAAACGGGCAACGATCCCTCCACTTT.

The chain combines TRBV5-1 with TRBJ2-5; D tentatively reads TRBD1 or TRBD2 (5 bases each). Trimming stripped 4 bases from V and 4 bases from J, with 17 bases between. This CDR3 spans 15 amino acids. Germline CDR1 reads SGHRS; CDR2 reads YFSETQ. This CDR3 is CASSQGPGTVETQYF. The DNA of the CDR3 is TGCGCCAGCAGCCAGGGACCGGGAACTGTAGAGACCCAGTACTTC.

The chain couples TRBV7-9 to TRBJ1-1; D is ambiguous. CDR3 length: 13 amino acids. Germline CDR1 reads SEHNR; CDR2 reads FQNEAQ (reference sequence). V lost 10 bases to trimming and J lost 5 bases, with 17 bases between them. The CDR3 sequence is CATPGTTRTEAFF. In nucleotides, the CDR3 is TGTGCCACCCCCGGCACGACGCGAACTGAAGCTTTCTTT.

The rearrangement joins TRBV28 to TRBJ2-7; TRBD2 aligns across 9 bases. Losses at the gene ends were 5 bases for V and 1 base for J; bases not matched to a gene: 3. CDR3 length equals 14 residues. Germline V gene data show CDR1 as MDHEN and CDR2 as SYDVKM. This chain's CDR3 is CASSRLAASYEQYF. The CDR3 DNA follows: TGTGCCAGCAGTCGACTAGCGGCATCCTACGAGCAGTACTTC.

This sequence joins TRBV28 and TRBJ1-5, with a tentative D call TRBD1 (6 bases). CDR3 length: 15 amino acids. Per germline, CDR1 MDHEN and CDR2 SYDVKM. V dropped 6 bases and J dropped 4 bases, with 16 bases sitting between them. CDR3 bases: TGTGCCAGCAGGTTCATGACAGGAAGTAATCAGCCCCAGCATTTT. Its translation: CASRFMTGSNQPQHF.

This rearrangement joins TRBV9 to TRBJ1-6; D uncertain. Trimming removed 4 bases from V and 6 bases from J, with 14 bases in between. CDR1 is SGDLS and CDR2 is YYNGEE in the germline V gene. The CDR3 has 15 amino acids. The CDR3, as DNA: TGTGCCAGCAGCCCCCGCAGCGTGATTAATTCACCCCTCCACTTT. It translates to CASSPRSVINSPLHF.

CDR3 nucleotides: TGTGCCAGCAGACCAGGGGGGGGTTATGGCTACACCTTC. Protein product: CASRPGGGYGYTF. V usage is TRBV6-5 and J usage is TRBJ1-2; TRBD1 matches 7 bases. With 6 bases clipped from V and 5 bases from J, the junction kept 6 bases outside the gene matches. The germline V gene has CDR1 MNHEY and CDR2 SVGAGI. CDR3 length: 13 residues.

CDR3: CASSRLGQGSTEAFF. The DNA for the CDR3 is TGTGCCAGCAGTAGATTGGGACAGGGTTCCACTGAAGCTTTCTTT. The chain is built from TRBV28 and TRBJ1-1; TRBD1 aligns across 9 bases. J lost 4 bases, V lost 5 bases, and 8 bases had no gene match. Germline V lookup: CDR1 MDHEN, CDR2 SYDVKM. The CDR3 spans 15 residues.

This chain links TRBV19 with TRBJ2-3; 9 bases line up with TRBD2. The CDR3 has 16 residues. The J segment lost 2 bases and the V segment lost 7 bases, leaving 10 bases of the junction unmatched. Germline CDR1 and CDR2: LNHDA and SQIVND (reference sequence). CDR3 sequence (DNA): TGTGCCAGTACCAAAGGAGCGGGGGGCCTCACAGATACGCAGTATTTT. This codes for CASTKGAGGLTDTQYF.

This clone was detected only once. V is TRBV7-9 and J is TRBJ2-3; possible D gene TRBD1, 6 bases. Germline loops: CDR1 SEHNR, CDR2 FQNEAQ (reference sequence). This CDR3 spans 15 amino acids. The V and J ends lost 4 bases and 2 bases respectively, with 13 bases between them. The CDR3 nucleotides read TGTGCCAGCAGCTCCCAGGACAGTTACACAGATACGCAGTATTTT. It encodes CASSSQDSYTDTQYF. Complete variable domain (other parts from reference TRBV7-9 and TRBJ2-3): DTGVSQNPRHKITKRGQNVTFRCDPISEHNRLYWYRQTLGQGPEFLTYFQNEAQLEKSRLLSDRFSAERPKGSFSTLEIQRTEQGDSAMYLCASSSQDSYTDTQYFGPGTRLTVL.

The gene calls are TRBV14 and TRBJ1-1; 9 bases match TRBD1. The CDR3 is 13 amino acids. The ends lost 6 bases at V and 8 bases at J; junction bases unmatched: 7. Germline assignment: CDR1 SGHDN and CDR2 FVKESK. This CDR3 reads CASRRTGAGEAFF. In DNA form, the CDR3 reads TGTGCCAGCAGACGGACAGGGGCGGGCGAAGCTTTCTTT. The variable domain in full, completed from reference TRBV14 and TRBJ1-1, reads EAGVTQFPSHSVIEKGQTVTLRCDPISGHDNLYWYRRVMGKEIKFLLHFVKESKQDESGMPNNRFLAERTGGTYSTLKVQPAELEDSGVYFCASRRTGAGEAFFGQGTRLTVV.

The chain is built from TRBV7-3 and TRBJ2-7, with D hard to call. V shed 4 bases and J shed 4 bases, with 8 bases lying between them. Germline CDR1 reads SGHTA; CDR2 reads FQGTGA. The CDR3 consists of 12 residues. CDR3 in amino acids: CASSSGRYEQYF. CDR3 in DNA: TGTGCCAGCAGCTCCGGACGATACGAGCAGTACTTC.

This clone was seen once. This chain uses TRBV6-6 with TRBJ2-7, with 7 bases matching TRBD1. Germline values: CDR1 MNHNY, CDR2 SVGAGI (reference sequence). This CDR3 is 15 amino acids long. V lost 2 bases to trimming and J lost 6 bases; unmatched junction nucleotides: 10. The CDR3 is CASSYPTAQGPEQYF. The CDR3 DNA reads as TGTGCCAGCAGTTACCCAACGGCACAGGGGCCCGAGCAGTACTTC.

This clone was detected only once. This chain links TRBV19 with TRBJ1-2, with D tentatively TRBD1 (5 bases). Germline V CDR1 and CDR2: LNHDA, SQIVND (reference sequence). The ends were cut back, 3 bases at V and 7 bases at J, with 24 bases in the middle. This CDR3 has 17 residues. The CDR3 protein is CASSIRAGPLGEGGYTF. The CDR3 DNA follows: TGTGCCAGTAGTATCCGCGCAGGGCCACTTGGCGAGGGTGGCTACACCTTC. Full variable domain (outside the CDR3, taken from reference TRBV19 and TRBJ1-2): DGGITQSPKYLFRKEGQNVTLSCEQNLNHDAMYWYRQDPGQGLRLIYYSQIVNDFQKGDIAEGYSVSREKKESFPLTVTSAQKNPTAFYLCASSIRAGPLGEGGYTFGSGTRLTVV.

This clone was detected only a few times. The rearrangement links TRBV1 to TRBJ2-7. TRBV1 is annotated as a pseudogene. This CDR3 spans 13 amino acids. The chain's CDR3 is CTSSPPGPYEQYF. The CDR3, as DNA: TGCACCAGCAGCCCACCCGGACCGTACGAGCAGTACTTC.

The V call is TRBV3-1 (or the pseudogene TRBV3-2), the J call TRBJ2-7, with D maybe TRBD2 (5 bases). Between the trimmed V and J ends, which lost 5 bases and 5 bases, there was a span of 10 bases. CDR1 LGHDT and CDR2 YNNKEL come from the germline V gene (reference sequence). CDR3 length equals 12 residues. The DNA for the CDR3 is TGTGCCAGCAGCTTAACAGCGGACGAGCAGTACTTC. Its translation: CASSLTADEQYF.

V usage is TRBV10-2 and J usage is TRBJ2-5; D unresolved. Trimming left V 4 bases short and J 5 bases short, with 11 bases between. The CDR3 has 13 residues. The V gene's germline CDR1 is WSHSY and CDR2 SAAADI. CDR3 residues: CASSGQVRETQYF. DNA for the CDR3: TGCGCCAGCAGTGGTCAGGTCAGGGAGACCCAGTACTTC.

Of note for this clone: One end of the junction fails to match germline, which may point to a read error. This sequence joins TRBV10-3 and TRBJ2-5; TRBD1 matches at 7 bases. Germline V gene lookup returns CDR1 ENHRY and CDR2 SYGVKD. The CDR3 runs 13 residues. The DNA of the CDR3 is TGTGCCATATCGGGACAGATAAGAGAGGCCCAGTACTTC. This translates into CAISGQIREAQYF.

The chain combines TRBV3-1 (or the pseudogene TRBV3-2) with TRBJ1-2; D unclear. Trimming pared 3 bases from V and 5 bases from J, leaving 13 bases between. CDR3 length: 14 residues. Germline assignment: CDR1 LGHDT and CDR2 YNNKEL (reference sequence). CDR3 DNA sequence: TGTGCCAGCAGCCAGATTAACTCGGGGTATGGCTACACCTTC. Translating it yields CASSQINSGYGYTF.

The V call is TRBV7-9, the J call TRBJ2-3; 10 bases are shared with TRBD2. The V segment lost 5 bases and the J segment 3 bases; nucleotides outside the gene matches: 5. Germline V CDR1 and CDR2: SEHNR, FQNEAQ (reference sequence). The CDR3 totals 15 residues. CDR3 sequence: CASSQAGGGTDTQYF. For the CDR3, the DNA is TGTGCCAGCAGCCAAGCGGGAGGGGGAACAGATACGCAGTATTTT.

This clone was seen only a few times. The DNA for the CDR3 is TGTGCCAGCAGCTTAATTGGGACAGGGGGGCAGCCCCAGCATTTT. It encodes CASSLIGTGGQPQHF. This chain uses TRBV5-5 with TRBJ1-5; 11 nucleotides align to TRBD1. J lost 7 bases, V lost 2 bases, and 5 bases had no gene match. This CDR3 is 15 amino acids long. CDR1 is SGHKS, CDR2 YYEKEE, per germline (reference sequence). The full variable domain, rest sourced from reference TRBV5-5 and TRBJ1-5, is DAGVTQSPTHLIKTRGQQVTLRCSPISGHKSVSWYQQVLGQGPQFIFQYYEKEERGRGNFPDRFSARQFPNYSSELNVNALLLGDSALYLCASSLIGTGGQPQHFGDGTRLSIL.

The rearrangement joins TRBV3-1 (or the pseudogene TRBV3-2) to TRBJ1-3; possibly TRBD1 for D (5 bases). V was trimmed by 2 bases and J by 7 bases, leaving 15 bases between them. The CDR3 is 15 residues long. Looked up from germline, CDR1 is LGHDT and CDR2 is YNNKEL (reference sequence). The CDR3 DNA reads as TGTGCCAGCAGCCAAAAAACAGGCCGGGGGAACACCATATATTTT. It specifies CASSQKTGRGNTIYF.